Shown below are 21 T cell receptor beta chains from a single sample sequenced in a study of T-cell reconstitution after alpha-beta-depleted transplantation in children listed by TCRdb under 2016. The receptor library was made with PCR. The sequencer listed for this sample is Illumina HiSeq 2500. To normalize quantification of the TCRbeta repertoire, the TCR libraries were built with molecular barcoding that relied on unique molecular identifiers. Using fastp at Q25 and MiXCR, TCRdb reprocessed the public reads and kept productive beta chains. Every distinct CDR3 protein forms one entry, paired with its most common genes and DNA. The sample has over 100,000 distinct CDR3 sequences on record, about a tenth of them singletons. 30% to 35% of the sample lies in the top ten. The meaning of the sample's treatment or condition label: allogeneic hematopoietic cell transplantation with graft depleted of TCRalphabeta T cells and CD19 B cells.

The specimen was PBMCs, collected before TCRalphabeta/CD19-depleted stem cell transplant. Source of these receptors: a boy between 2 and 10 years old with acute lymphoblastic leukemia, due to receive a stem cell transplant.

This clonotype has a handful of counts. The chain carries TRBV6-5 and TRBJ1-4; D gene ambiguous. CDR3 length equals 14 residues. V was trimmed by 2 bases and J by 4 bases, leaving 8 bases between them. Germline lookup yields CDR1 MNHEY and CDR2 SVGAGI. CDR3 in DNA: TGTGCCAGCAGTTACGTGGGGAGTAATGAAAAACTGTTTTTT. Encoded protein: CASSYVGSNEKLFF.

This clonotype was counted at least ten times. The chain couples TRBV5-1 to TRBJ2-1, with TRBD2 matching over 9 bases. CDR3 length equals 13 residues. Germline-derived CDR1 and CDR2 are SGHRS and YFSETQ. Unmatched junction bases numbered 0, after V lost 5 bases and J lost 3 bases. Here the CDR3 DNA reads TGCGCCAGCAGGCGGGAGGGCTACAATGAGCAGTTCTTC. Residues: CASRREGYNEQFF.

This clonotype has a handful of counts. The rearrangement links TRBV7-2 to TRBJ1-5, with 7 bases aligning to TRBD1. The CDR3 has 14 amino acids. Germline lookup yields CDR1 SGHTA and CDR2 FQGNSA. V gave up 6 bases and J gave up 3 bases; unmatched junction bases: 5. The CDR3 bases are TGTGCCAGCAGTCGACAGGGAGACAATCAGCCCCAGCATTTT. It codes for CASSRQGDNQPQHF.

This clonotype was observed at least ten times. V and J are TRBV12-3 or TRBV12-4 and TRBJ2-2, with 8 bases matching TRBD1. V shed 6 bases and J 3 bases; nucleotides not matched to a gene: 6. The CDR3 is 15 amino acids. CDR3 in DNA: TGTGCCAGCAGGCGACAGGGGTCTGACACCGGGGAGCTGTTTTTT. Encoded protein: CASRRQGSDTGELFF.

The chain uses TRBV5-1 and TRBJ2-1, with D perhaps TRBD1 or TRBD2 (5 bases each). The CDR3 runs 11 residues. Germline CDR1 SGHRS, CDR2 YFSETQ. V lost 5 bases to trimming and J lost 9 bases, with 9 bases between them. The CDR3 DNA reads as TGCGCCAGCAGGGGGGTCAGTGAGCAGTTCTTC. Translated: CASRGVSEQFF.

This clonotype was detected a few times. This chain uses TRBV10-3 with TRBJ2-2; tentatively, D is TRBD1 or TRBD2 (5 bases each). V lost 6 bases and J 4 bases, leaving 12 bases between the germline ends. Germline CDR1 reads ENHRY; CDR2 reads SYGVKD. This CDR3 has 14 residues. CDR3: CAISLNGATGELFF. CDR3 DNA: TGTGCCATCAGCCTAAACGGGGCCACCGGGGAGCTGTTTTTT.

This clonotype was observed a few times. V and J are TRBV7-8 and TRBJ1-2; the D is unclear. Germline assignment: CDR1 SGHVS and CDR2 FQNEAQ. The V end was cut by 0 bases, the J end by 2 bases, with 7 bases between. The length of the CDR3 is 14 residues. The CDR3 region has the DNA TGTGCCAGCAGCTTAGCCACATCGAACTATGGCTACACCTTC. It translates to CASSLATSNYGYTF.

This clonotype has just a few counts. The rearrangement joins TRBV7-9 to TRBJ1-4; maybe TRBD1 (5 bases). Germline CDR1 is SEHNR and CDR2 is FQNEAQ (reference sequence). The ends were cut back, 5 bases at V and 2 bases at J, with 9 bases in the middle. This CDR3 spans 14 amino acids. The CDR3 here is CASSPGGTNEKLFF. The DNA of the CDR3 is TGTGCCAGCAGCCCGGGGGGGACTAATGAAAAACTGTTTTTT.

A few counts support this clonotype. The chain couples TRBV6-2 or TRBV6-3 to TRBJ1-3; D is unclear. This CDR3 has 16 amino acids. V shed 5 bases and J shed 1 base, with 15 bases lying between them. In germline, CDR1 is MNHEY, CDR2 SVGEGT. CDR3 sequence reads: CASSDYLVGSGNTIYF. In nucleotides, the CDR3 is TGTGCCAGCAGTGACTACCTGGTTGGATCTGGAAACACCATATATTTT.

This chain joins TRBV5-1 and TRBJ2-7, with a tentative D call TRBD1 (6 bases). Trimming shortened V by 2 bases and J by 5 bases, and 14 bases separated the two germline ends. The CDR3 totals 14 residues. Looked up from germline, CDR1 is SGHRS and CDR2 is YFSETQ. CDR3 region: CASSFRVGDNEQYF. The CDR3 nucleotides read TGCGCCAGCAGCTTCAGGGTCGGGGACAACGAGCAGTACTTC.

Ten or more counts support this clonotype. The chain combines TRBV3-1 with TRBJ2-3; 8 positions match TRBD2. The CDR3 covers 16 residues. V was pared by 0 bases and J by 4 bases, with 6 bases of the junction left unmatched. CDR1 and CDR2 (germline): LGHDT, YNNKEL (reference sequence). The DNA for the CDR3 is TGTGCCAGCAGCCAAGATTTAGCGGGGTGGGCAGATACGCAGTATTTT. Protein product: CASSQDLAGWADTQYF.

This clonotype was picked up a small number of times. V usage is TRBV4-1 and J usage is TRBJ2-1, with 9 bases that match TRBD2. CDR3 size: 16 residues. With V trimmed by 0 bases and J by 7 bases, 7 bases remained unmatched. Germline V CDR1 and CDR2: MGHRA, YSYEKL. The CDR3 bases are TGCGCCAGCAGCCAAGATGAGGGACTAGCTCGGAATGAGCAGTTCTTC. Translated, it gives CASSQDEGLARNEQFF.

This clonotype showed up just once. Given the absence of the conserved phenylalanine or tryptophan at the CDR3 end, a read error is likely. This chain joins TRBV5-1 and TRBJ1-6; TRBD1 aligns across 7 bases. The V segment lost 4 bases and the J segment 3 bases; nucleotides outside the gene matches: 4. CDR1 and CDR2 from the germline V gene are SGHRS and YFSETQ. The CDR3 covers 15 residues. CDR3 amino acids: CASSPGTDYNSPLHY. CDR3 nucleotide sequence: TGCGCCAGCAGCCCGGGGACAGACTATAATTCACCCCTCCACTAT.

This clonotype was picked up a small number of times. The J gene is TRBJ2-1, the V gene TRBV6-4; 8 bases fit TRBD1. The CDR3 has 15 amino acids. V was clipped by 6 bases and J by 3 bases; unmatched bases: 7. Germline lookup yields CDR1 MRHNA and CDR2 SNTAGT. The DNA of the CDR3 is TGTGCCAGCAGACAGACAGGGGCCGTCTACAATGAGCAGTTCTTC. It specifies CASRQTGAVYNEQFF.

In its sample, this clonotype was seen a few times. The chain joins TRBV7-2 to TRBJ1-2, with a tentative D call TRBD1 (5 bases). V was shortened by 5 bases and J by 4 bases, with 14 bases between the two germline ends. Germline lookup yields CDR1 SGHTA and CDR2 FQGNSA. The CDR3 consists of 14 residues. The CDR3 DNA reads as TGTGCCAGCAGCCGTCCCGGGGCCCGCTATGGCTACACCTTC. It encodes CASSRPGARYGYTF.

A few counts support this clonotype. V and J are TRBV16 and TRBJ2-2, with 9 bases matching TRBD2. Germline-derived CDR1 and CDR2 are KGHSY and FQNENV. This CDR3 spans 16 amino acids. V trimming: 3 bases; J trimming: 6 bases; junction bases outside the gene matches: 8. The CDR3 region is CASSQIGGRAAGELFF. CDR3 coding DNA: TGTGCCAGCAGCCAGATCGGCGGGAGGGCCGCCGGGGAGCTGTTTTTT. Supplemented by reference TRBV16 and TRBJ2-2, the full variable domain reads GEEVAQTPKHLVRGEGQKAKLYCAPIKGHSYVFWYQQVLKNEFKFLISFQNENVFDETGMPKERFSAKCLPNSPCSLEIQATKLEDSAVYFCASSQIGGRAAGELFFGEGSRLTVL.

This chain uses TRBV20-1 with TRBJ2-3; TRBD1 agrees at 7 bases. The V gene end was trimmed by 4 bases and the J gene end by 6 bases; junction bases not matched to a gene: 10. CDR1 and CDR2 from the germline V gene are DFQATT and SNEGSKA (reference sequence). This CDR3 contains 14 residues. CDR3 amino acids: CSAIHRGGGDTQYF. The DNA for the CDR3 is TGCAGTGCTATCCACAGGGGCGGTGGGGATACGCAGTATTTT.

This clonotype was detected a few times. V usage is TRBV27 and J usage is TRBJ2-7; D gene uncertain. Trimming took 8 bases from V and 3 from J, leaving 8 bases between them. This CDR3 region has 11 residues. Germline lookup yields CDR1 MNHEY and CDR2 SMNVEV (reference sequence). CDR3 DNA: TGTGCCAGCGGAATGGACTACGAGCAGTACTTC. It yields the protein CASGMDYEQYF.

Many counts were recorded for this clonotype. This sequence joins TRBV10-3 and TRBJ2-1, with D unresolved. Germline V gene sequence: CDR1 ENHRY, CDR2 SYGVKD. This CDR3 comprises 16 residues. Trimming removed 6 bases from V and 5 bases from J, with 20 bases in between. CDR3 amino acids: CAISSVLGGANNEQFF. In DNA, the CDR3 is TGTGCCATCAGCTCCGTATTGGGCGGAGCGAACAATGAGCAGTTCTTC.

Here the CDR3 DNA reads TGCAGTGCTGTGGGACAGGGACTCAATGAGCAGTTCTTC. The encoded protein is CSAVGQGLNEQFF. This chain uses TRBV20-1 with TRBJ2-1; 9 positions agree with TRBD1. This CDR3 comprises 13 residues. Germline V lookup: CDR1 DFQATT, CDR2 SNEGSKA (reference sequence). The ends lost 5 bases at V and 6 bases at J; junction bases unmatched: 5.

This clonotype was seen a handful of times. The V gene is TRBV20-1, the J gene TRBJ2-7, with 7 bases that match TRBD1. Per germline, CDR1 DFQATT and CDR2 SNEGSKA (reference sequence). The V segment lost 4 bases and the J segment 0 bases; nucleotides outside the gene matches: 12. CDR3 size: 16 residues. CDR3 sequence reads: CSATPTTGDPSYEQYF. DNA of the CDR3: TGCAGTGCTACACCGACTACAGGGGATCCCTCCTACGAGCAGTACTTC.